This T cell receptor (beta chain) was recovered during a study of blood T cell repertoires in COVID-19. Study-wide background: Acute-phase and convalescent COVID-19 samples originated in the United States, Italy and Spain. T cells, B-cell-depleted T cells, or PBMCs supplied cDNA or gDNA.

The germline V gene encodes CDR1 KGHSH and CDR2 LQKENI. Deletions cut 3 bases from V and 0 bases from J, with 5 bases between. The CDR3 has 14 amino acids. As handled by the study authors: Nucleated cell number was recorded as an estimate derived from reference gene primer amplification. The repertoire was sequenced with immunoSEQ multiplex PCR; TCRdb's copy has only in-frame clones and lacks some. D and trimming were read from the DNA, whereas the V and J calls and clone size are those reported in that table. Of some 35,000 clones listed, 88% are singletons. Sequencing was performed on peripheral blood. The receptor's source is a man in his 60s with active COVID-19. The V call is TRBV18, the J call TRBJ2-2; unclear D gene. The CDR3 here is CASSPAANTGELFF. CDR3 bases: TGTGCCAGCTCACCGGCAGCGAACACCGGGGAGCTGTTTTTT.